The text below deals with one T cell receptor (beta chain). Its matching antigen is unknown. This record comes from a study of post-analysis software for immune sequencing data. Study-level points and caveats: TRBV segments more frequent in patients than in controls numbered roughly five and included TRBV5-6, TRBV5-1 and TRBV20-1. Significantly lower normalized Chao1 diversity was found in patients with multiple sclerosis relative to controls.

Prepared TCR beta cDNA libraries contained unique molecular identifiers. With 1 to 10 million T cells as the source, 450,000 to 600,000 cDNA molecules resulted. In TCRdb, the PCR reads were re-called with MiXCR into one record per CDR3 protein. The table includes roughly 620,000 distinct CDR3 sequences, about 40% detected once. The CDR3 consists of 11 residues. The chain combines TRBV21-1 with TRBJ2-7. TRBV21-1 is annotated as a pseudogene. The sequence was collected from a girl between 5 and 17 years old with multiple sclerosis. Sequencing was done on a sample of blood. DNA of the CDR3: TGTGCCAGCAGCAAAGATTCCGAGCAGTACTTC. It encodes CASSKDSEQYF.